This TCR beta chain was sequenced during a study of cytomegalovirus exposure and HLA in healthy donors. Whole-study findings and limits: In an earlier analysis, most TCR beta V segments were productive about 90% or about 30% of the time. Among immune exposure information, only CMV serostatus was available.

In regard to this clone: No antigen is known for it.

The CDR3 has 13 residues. CDR1 is SGDLS, CDR2 YYNGEE, per germline. Between the trimmed V and J ends, which lost 3 bases and 3 bases, there was a span of 8 bases. Researchers ran the PCR with 60 Vbeta and 13 Jbeta primers. Original processing methods: Later, some 79 million unique TCR beta chains were counted in an analysis, and roughly 10 million of them were shared. Profiling relied on immunoSEQ multiplex PCR, and the TCRdb table lists in-frame clones only, not all of them. The DNA was the basis for D and trimming; V, J and clone size are from that table. This sample has 120,000 to 150,000 clones, with about 80% found just once.

This TCR came from a male donor in good health and CMV-seropositive. Sequencing input: PBMCs. The gene calls are TRBV9 and TRBJ2-3; D is ambiguous. DNA for the CDR3: TGTGCCAGCAGCGGGGTAGCAACAGATACGCAGTATTTT. Its protein is CASSGVATDTQYF.